Below are 27 T cell receptor beta chains sequenced from a single sample in a study of T cells after yellow fever vaccination. TCRdb reprocessed the 5' RACE reads via MiXCR and lists one record per CDR3 protein. Here the sample spans almost 600,000 distinct CDR3 sequences, approximately 13% being singletons. The sample consisted of PBMCs, taken on the day of the yellow fever booster vaccination. These receptors came from a man aged 25-45 years who received the YFV17D yellow fever vaccine.

This clonotype appeared a few times. The chain couples TRBV6-5 to TRBJ2-1; 10 positions match TRBD2. This CDR3 has 18 amino acids. Germline V gene sequence: CDR1 MNHEY, CDR2 SVGAGI. Trimming removed 0 bases from V and 7 bases from J; junction bases left unmatched: 12. The CDR3 bases are TGTGCCAGCAGTTACTCGGGACCTAGCGGGAGTTATCTGAATGAGCAGTTCTTC. Its protein product is CASSYSGPSGSYLNEQFF.

The rearrangement links TRBV28 to TRBJ2-5; TRBD2 matches 7 bases. The germline V gene has CDR1 MDHEN and CDR2 SYDVKM. The V segment lost 3 bases and the J segment 0 bases; nucleotides outside the gene matches: 4. This CDR3 is built from 15 residues. CDR3 sequence (DNA): TGTGCCAGCAGTTTTTACGGGGGGAACCAAGAGACCCAGTACTTC. Encoded protein: CASSFYGGNQETQYF. Full variable domain (remainder filled in from reference TRBV28 and TRBJ2-5): DVKVTQSSRYLVKRTGEKVFLECVQDMDHENMFWYRQDPGLGLRLIYFSYDVKMKEKGDIPEGYSVSREKKERFSLILESASTNQTSMYLCASSFYGGNQETQYFGPGTRLLVL.

This clonotype came up a few times. This chain joins TRBV30 and TRBJ2-3, with D hard to call. The CDR3 runs to 12 residues. Germline V gene data show CDR1 as GTSNPN and CDR2 as SVGIG (reference sequence). V dropped 2 bases and J dropped 4 bases, with 7 bases sitting between them. DNA of the CDR3: TGTGCCTGGAGTCAAACCGCAGATACGCAGTATTTT. It yields the protein CAWSQTADTQYF.

This sequence joins TRBV5-6 and TRBJ2-3; D perhaps matches TRBD2 (6 bases). The CDR3 covers 14 residues. Germline V gene data show CDR1 as SGHDT and CDR2 as YYEEEE. Trimming cost V 3 bases and J 2 bases, with 10 bases left between them. CDR3 bases: TGTGCCAGCAGCTCCGGGACTCTCACAGATACGCAGTATTTT. It specifies CASSSGTLTDTQYF.

The chain uses TRBV18 and TRBJ2-3; D possibly corresponds to TRBD1 (7 bases). The V and J ends lost 6 bases and 4 bases respectively, with 17 bases between them. CDR3 size: 15 residues. The germline gives CDR1 KGHSH, CDR2 LQKENI. The CDR3 DNA follows: TGTGCCAGCTCCGCGGGACAGCAATTATCAGATACGCAGTATTTT. This sequence encodes CASSAGQQLSDTQYF.

This rearrangement joins TRBV7-6 to TRBJ1-1; TRBD1 matches 8 bases. From germline, CDR1 is SGHVS and CDR2 FNYEAQ. V dropped 1 base and J dropped 8; count of bases not matched to a gene: 3. The CDR3 contains 13 residues. CDR3 coding DNA: TGTGCCAGCAGCTTAGGCCGGGACAGGGAAGCTTTCTTT. Translated: CASSLGRDREAFF. Supplemented by reference TRBV7-6 and TRBJ1-1, the full variable domain reads GAGVSQSPRYKVTKRGQDVALRCDPISGHVSLYWYRQALGQGPEFLTYFNYEAQQDKSGLPNDRFSAERPEGSISTLTIQRTEQRDSAMYRCASSLGRDREAFFGQGTRLTVV.

The chain employs TRBV20-1 and TRBJ1-2; D might be TRBD1 (5 bases). Trimming shortened V by 5 bases and J by 8 bases, and 12 bases separated the two germline ends. The CDR3 has 11 amino acids. Germline V CDR1 and CDR2: DFQATT, SNEGSKA (reference sequence). CDR3 coding DNA: TGCAGTGCTTGGCAGGGTGCAGGCTACACCTTC. It encodes CSAWQGAGYTF.

This clonotype was recorded a few times. The V and J genes are TRBV6-1 and TRBJ2-7, with TRBD1 as a possible D gene (5 bases). This CDR3 comprises 16 residues. Trimming cost V 6 bases and J 7 bases, with 25 bases left between them. Germline V gene lookup returns CDR1 MNHNS and CDR2 SASEGT. The CDR3 sequence is CASSALGYRPLGEQYF. CDR3 DNA sequence: TGTGCCAGCAGCGCTCTTGGTTACAGGCCCTTAGGGGAGCAGTACTTC.

This chain links TRBV2 with TRBJ2-3; the D is unclear. The CDR3 length is 10 residues. The V gene's germline CDR1 is SNHLY and CDR2 FYNNEI. The V end was cut by 8 bases, the J end by 2 bases, with 2 bases between. The CDR3 sequence: CASHTDTQYF. The CDR3 DNA follows: TGTGCCAGCCACACAGATACGCAGTATTTT. The entire variable domain, with the rest obtained from reference TRBV2 and TRBJ2-3, is as follows: EPEVTQTPSHQVTQMGQEVILRCVPISNHLYFYWYRQILGQKVEFLVSFYNNEISEKSEIFDDQFSVERPDGSNFTLKIRSTKLEDSAMYFCASHTDTQYFGPGTRLTVL.

This clonotype came up a few times. The chain employs TRBV4-3 and TRBJ1-1; TRBD1 matches at 8 bases. There are 14 residues in the CDR3. Per the germline V gene, CDR1 is LGHNA and CDR2 is YSLEER. V was pared by 3 bases and J by 5 bases, with 5 bases of the junction left unmatched. CDR3 bases: TGCGCCAGCAGCCACCAGGGGGCTAAAACTGAAGCTTTCTTT. Its protein product is CASSHQGAKTEAFF.

The chain links TRBV27 to TRBJ2-1; no clear D gene. The germline gives CDR1 MNHEY, CDR2 SMNVEV (reference sequence). Trimming cost V 2 bases and J 3 bases, with 11 bases left between them. The CDR3 totals 15 residues. CDR3 loop: CASSLTPWGYNEQFF. As DNA, the CDR3 is TGTGCCAGCAGTTTAACTCCCTGGGGCTACAATGAGCAGTTCTTC.

This clonotype was seen a few times. This chain connects TRBV28 to TRBJ2-1; D remains ambiguous. CDR3 length equals 13 residues. Germline assignment: CDR1 MDHEN and CDR2 SYDVKM. Trimming left V 2 bases short and J 8 bases short, with 10 bases between. This CDR3 is CASSLGRQHEQFF. CDR3 nucleotide sequence: TGTGCCAGCAGTTTAGGCAGGCAACATGAGCAGTTCTTC.

The rearrangement links TRBV7-9 to TRBJ2-6; D unresolved. This CDR3 spans 15 amino acids. The V gene's germline CDR1 is SEHNR and CDR2 FQNEAQ (reference sequence). The V end was cut by 6 bases, the J end by 4 bases, with 13 bases between. The CDR3: CASRSEREGANVLTF. The CDR3, as DNA: TGTGCCAGCAGATCAGAGCGAGAGGGGGCCAACGTCCTGACTTTC.

V and J are TRBV27 and TRBJ2-2; D is possibly TRBD1 (5 bases). Germline V gene sequence: CDR1 MNHEY, CDR2 SMNVEV (reference sequence). This CDR3 is 14 amino acids long. With 4 bases removed from V and 4 bases from J, the gap between germline ends came to 10 bases. CDR3 sequence: CASSSWGTTGELFF. The CDR3 DNA reads as TGTGCCAGCAGTTCATGGGGCACCACCGGGGAGCTGTTTTTT.

The chain is built from TRBV27 and TRBJ2-1; TRBD2 matches at 8 bases. V was pared by 3 bases and J by 7 bases, with 14 bases of the junction left unmatched. There are 17 residues in the CDR3. Germline values: CDR1 MNHEY, CDR2 SMNVEV (reference sequence). CDR3 bases: TGTGCCAGCAGTTTTACGTCAAGCGGGAGCACCGGGAATGAGCAGTTCTTC. Residues: CASSFTSSGSTGNEQFF.

This clonotype has more than one count but fewer than ten. The chain recombines TRBV5-1 with TRBJ2-3; a possible D gene is TRBD2 (5 bases). Trimming pared 5 bases from V and 2 bases from J, leaving 12 bases between. CDR1 and CDR2 from the germline V gene are SGHRS and YFSETQ. This CDR3 has 14 residues. For the CDR3, the DNA is TGCGCCAGCAGACCCGGGGTCATCACAGATACGCAGTATTTT. Translating gives CASRPGVITDTQYF.

This clonotype showed up many times. The chain combines TRBV5-6 with TRBJ2-1; the D gene is possibly TRBD2 (6 bases). Trimming stripped 4 bases from V and 0 bases from J, with 17 bases between. Germline CDR1 SGHDT, CDR2 YYEEEE. This CDR3 is built from 17 residues. The CDR3 loop is CASSPRGGDLSYNEQFF. CDR3 sequence (DNA): TGTGCCAGCAGCCCCCGGGGAGGCGACCTCTCCTACAATGAGCAGTTCTTC.

The V and J genes are TRBV4-2 and TRBJ2-1; TRBD2 agrees at 13 bases. The V gene end was trimmed by 4 bases and the J gene end by 9 bases; junction bases not matched to a gene: 12. The CDR3 runs 17 residues. CDR1 and CDR2 from the germline V gene are LGHNA and YNFKEQ. The CDR3 DNA reads TGTGCCAGCAGCCCCCAACTAGCGGGAGGGCCCAGCGGTGAGCAGTTCTTC. It encodes CASSPQLAGGPSGEQFF.

This clonotype was counted between two and nine times. The genes are TRBV18 and TRBJ2-5, with D tentatively TRBD1 (6 bases). CDR1 is KGHSH, CDR2 LQKENI, per germline. V lost 5 bases and J 4 bases, leaving 8 bases between the germline ends. CDR3 size: 12 residues. CDR3 DNA sequence: TGTGCCAGCTCAAGCAGGGGAGAGACCCAGTACTTC. This encodes CASSSRGETQYF. Based on the CDR3 plus reference TRBV18 and TRBJ2-5, the full variable domain is NAGVMQNPRHLVRRRGQEARLRCSPMKGHSHVYWYRQLPEEGLKFMVYLQKENIIDESGMPKERFSAEFPKEGPSILRIQQVVRGDSAAYFCASSSRGETQYFGPGTRLLVL.

The count of this clonotype is one. This may come from a read error, since a much larger clone is one base off. The genes are TRBV12-3 or TRBV12-4 and TRBJ1-2; D gene ambiguous. This CDR3 spans 14 amino acids. The CDR3 is CASTSSGLVYSYTF. The CDR3 nucleotides are TGTGCCAGCACTTCCAGTGGTTTGGTCTATAGCTACACCTTC.

This chain links TRBV3-1 with TRBJ2-1; D could derive from TRBD1 or TRBD2 (8 bases each). V lost 3 bases and J 9 bases, leaving 30 bases between the germline ends. This CDR3 comprises 19 residues. Germline V gene sequence: CDR1 LGHDT, CDR2 YNNKEL (reference sequence). The CDR3 protein is CASSQHRRDRTSRVGEQFF. DNA for the CDR3: TGTGCCAGCAGCCAGCACCGAAGGGACAGGACTAGCAGGGTGGGTGAGCAGTTCTTC.

This clonotype was picked up a small number of times. This chain uses TRBV30 with TRBJ1-1; D unclear. This CDR3 contains 11 residues. The germline V gene has CDR1 GTSNPN and CDR2 SVGIG (reference sequence). Deletions cut 2 bases from V and 5 bases from J, with 6 bases between. CDR3 in DNA: TGTGCCTGGAGTTATGGAACTGAAGCTTTCTTT. It codes for CAWSYGTEAFF.

This clonotype was observed a handful of times. In DNA form, the CDR3 reads TGTGCCAGCAGTTACGTCCAGGTCCAAGAGACCCAGTACTTC. Its translation: CASSYVQVQETQYF. The V gene is TRBV6-2 or TRBV6-3, the J gene TRBJ2-5, with D unresolved. V was shortened by 2 bases and J by 1 base, with 8 bases between the two germline ends. The germline V gene encodes CDR1 MNHEY and CDR2 SVGEGT. CDR3 length: 14 amino acids.

The chain couples TRBV18 to TRBJ2-7, with 13 nucleotides matching TRBD2. This CDR3 region has 15 residues. Germline loops: CDR1 KGHSH, CDR2 LQKENI. V gave up 5 bases and J gave up 3 bases; unmatched junction bases: 4. The DNA of the CDR3 is TGTGCCAGCTCAGGACTAGCGGGAGTTAACTACGAGCAGTACTTC. Protein product: CASSGLAGVNYEQYF.

V usage is TRBV28 and J usage is TRBJ1-2; the D is unclear. Trimming left V 6 bases short and J 1 base short, with 9 bases between. The CDR3 totals 13 residues. Germline assignment: CDR1 MDHEN and CDR2 SYDVKM. The CDR3, as DNA: TGTGCCAGCAGCAAAGGATTTAACTATGGCTACACCTTC. It yields the protein CASSKGFNYGYTF.

CDR3 nucleotide sequence: TGCGCCAGCAGCTTGGAGGGTAGATGGTCCGGTGAGACCCAGTACTTC. Protein product: CASSLEGRWSGETQYF. V gene TRBV5-1 combines with J gene TRBJ2-5; unclear D gene. Trimming removed 0 bases at V and 5 bases at J, with 17 bases between. Germline V gene lookup returns CDR1 SGHRS and CDR2 YFSETQ. CDR3 length equals 16 residues. The variable domain in full, with the rest retrieved from reference TRBV5-1 and TRBJ2-5, is KAGVTQTPRYLIKTRGQQVTLSCSPISGHRSVSWYQQTPGQGLQFLFEYFSETQRNKGNFPGRFSGRQFSNSRSEMNVSTLELGDSALYLCASSLEGRWSGETQYFGPGTRLLVL.

The J gene is TRBJ2-1, the V gene TRBV12-3 or TRBV12-4; TRBD1 matches 10 bases. The V and J ends lost 6 bases and 6 bases, in that order; junction bases with no gene match: 14. This CDR3 spans 17 amino acids. DNA for the CDR3: TGTGCCAGCAGCCCCAATCTGGGACAGGGGCGCTCCAATGAGCAGTTCTTC. The encoded protein is CASSPNLGQGRSNEQFF.